The 9 T cell receptor beta chains below all came from one sample that was sequenced in a study of shared clonotypes between healthy human individuals. Naivety among CD8 cells was defined by CD45RO negativity and positive CCR7 selection, thereby excluding terminally differentiated effector memory CD45RA+ cells. Here immunoSEQ multiplex PCR was the method, and the copy in TCRdb shows in-frame clones only, minus some. The sample yields fewer than 1 million clones, about 96% seen once. Sequenced: naive CD8+ T cells sorted from blood. All receptors come from a young man in good health.

The chain recombines TRBV7-6 with TRBJ1-4, with D unclear. Per the germline V gene, CDR1 is SGHVS and CDR2 is FNYEAQ. V lost 0 bases, J lost 3 bases, and 11 bases lay in between. The CDR3 consists of 16 residues. This chain's CDR3 is CASSLAIWAANEKLFF. DNA of the CDR3: TGTGCCAGCAGCTTAGCCATTTGGGCAGCTAATGAAAAACTGTTTTTT.

In DNA form, the CDR3 reads TGCAGCGTTTTGCAACGGGAGTTCTCTGGGGCCAACGTCCTGACTTTC. Protein product: CSVLQREFSGANVLTF. The genes are TRBV29-1 and TRBJ2-6; TRBD2 is a possible D gene (6 bases). Germline V lookup: CDR1 SQVTM, CDR2 ANQGSEA. The germline V and J ends were trimmed by 5 bases and 0 bases, with 14 bases remaining between them. The CDR3 covers 16 residues. The variable domain in full, completed from reference TRBV29-1 and TRBJ2-6, reads SAVISQKPSRDICQRGTSLTIQCQVDSQVTMMFWYRQQPGQSLTLIATANQGSEATYESGFVIDKFPISRPNLTFSTLTVSNMSPEDSSIYLCSVLQREFSGANVLTFGAGSRLTVL.

As to this clone: The sample carries other DNA sequences with the same CDR3. The chain combines TRBV29-1 with TRBJ1-1; D not resolved. Germline CDR1 reads SQVTM; CDR2 reads ANQGSEA. The V end was cut by 0 bases, the J end by 1 base, with 6 bases between. This CDR3 has 13 amino acids. CDR3 sequence reads: CSVEDLGNTEAFF. The CDR3 region has the DNA TGCAGCGTTGAAGATCTTGGGAACACTGAAGCTTTCTTT.

This chain links TRBV2 with TRBJ2-3; D gene unclear. V dropped 11 bases and J dropped 6 bases, with 12 bases sitting between them. CDR1 and CDR2 from the germline V gene are SNHLY and FYNNEI. The length of the CDR3 is 11 residues. CDR3 DNA: TGTGCCCCTAGGGCCCGGGATACGCAGTATTTT. Protein sequence: CAPRARDTQYF.

The CDR3 loop is CASSQESKLNTEAFF. CDR3 DNA: TGTGCCAGCAGCCAAGAATCTAAGCTAAACACTGAAGCTTTCTTT. J is TRBJ1-1 and V is TRBV4-2; D is undetermined. The germline gives CDR1 LGHNA, CDR2 YNFKEQ. The V gene lost 0 bases and the J gene lost 2 bases, with 10 bases spanning the gap. The CDR3 has 15 amino acids.

In this sample, this clone turned up once. The genes are TRBV5-1 and TRBJ2-3; TRBD2 matches 10 bases. Losses at the gene ends were 0 bases for V and 6 bases for J; bases not matched to a gene: 7. Germline V gene lookup returns CDR1 SGHRS and CDR2 YFSETQ. The CDR3 has 16 amino acids. CDR3 sequence reads: CASSLGLAGVKDTQYF. CDR3 DNA: TGCGCCAGCAGCTTGGGGCTAGCGGGGGTTAAGGATACGCAGTATTTT.

The V call is TRBV5-1, the J call TRBJ1-5; TRBD1 agrees at 7 bases. Germline CDR1 and CDR2: SGHRS and YFSETQ. Unmatched junction bases numbered 5, after V lost 0 bases and J lost 5 bases. This CDR3 spans 15 amino acids. CDR3 protein: CASSLGTGEYQPQHF. CDR3 sequence (DNA): TGCGCCAGCAGCTTGGGGACAGGAGAGTATCAGCCCCAGCATTTT.

This clone came up once. The chain couples TRBV11-2 to TRBJ2-2, with D possibly TRBD1 on 6 matching bases. Between the trimmed V and J ends, which lost 3 bases and 2 bases, there was a span of 13 bases. Germline CDR1 reads SGHAT; CDR2 reads FQNNGV. The CDR3 runs to 16 residues. CDR3 nucleotide sequence: TGTGCCAGCAGCTTGGGGGCGCTGGGAAACACCGGGGAGCTGTTTTTT. Protein sequence: CASSLGALGNTGELFF.

The chain couples TRBV5-1 to TRBJ2-1; 9 bases fit TRBD2. The V and J ends lost 1 base and 8 bases, in that order; junction bases with no gene match: 7. Germline CDR1 reads SGHRS; CDR2 reads YFSETQ. This CDR3 region has 15 residues. The CDR3 nucleotides read TGCGCCAGCAGCTTGAGGCCTAGCGGGACGGATGAGCAGTTCTTC. It codes for CASSLRPSGTDEQFF.